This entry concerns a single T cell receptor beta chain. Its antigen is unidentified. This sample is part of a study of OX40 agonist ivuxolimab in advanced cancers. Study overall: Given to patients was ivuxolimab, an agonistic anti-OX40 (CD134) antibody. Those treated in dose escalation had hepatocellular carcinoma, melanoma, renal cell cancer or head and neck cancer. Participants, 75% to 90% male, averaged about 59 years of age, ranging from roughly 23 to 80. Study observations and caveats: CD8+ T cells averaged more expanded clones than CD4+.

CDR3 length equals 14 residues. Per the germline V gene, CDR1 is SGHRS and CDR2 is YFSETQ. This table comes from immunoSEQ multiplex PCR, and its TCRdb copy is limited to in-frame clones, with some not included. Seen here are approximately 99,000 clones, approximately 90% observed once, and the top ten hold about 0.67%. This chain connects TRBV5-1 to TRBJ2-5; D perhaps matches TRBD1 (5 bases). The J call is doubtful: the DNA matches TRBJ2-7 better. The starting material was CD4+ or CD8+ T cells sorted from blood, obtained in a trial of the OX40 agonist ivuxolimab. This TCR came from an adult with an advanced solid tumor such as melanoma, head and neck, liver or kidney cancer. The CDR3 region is CASSGQGPKDEQYF. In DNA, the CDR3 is TGCGCCAGCAGCGGGCAGGGTCCAAAGGACGAGCAGTACTTC.